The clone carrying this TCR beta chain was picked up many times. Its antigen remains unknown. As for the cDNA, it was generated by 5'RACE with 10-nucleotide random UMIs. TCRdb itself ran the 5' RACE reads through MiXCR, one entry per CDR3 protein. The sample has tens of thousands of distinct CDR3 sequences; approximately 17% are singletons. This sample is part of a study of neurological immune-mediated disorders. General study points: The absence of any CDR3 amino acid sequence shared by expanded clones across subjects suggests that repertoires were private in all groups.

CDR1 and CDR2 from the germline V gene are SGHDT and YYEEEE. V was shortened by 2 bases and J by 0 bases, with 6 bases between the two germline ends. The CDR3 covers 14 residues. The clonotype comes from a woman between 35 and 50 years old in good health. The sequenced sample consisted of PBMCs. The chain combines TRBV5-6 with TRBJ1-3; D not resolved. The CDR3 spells CASSFGRSGNTIYF. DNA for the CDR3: TGTGCCAGCAGCTTTGGGCGCTCTGGAAACACCATATATTTT.